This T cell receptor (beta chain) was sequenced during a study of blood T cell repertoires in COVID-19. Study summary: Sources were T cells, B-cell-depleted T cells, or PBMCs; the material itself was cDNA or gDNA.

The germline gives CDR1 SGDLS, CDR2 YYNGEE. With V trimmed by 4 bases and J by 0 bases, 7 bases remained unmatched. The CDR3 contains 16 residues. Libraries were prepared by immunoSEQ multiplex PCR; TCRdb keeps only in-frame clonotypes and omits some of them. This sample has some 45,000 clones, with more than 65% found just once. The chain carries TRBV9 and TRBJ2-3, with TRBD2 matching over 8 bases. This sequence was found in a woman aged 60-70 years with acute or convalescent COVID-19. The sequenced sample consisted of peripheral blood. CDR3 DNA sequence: TGTGCCAGCAGCCACACGACTAGCGCGAGCACAGATACGCAGTATTTT. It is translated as CASSHTTSASTDTQYF.